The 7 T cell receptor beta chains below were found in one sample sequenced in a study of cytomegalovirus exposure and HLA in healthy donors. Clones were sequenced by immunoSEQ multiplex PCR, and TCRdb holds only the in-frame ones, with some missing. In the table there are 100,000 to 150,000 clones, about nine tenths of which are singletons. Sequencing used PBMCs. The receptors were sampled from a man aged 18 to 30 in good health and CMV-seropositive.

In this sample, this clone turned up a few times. In DNA form, the CDR3 reads TGTGCCAGCAGTTTCGGACTAGTTCGTGAGCAGTTCTTC. It translates to CASSFGLVREQFF. V is TRBV27 and J is TRBJ2-1; 7 bases line up with TRBD2. Germline CDR1 is MNHEY and CDR2 is SMNVEV (reference sequence). The junction had 5 bases not matched to a gene; V was cut back by 3 bases and J by 9 bases. The length of the CDR3 is 13 residues.

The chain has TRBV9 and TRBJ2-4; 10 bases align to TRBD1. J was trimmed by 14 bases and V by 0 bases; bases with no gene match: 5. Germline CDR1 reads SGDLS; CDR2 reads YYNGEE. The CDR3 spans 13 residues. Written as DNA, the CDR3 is TGTGCCAGCAGCGTAGGGGACAGGGGATTTAAGTACTTC. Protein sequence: CASSVGDRGFKYF.

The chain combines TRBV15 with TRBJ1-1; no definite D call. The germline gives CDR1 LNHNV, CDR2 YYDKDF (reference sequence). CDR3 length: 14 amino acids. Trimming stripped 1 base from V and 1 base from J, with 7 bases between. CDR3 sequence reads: CATSRGPRNTEAFF. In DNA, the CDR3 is TGTGCCACCAGCAGAGGTCCCAGGAACACTGAAGCTTTCTTT.

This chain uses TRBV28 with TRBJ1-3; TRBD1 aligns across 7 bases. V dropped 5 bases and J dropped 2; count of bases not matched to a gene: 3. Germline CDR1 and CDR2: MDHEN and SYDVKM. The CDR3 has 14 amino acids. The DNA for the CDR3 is TGTGCCAGCAGTCCTACAGGGGCTGGAAACACCATATATTTT. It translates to CASSPTGAGNTIYF. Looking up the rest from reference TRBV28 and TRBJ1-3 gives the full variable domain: DVKVTQSSRYLVKRTGEKVFLECVQDMDHENMFWYRQDPGLGLRLIYFSYDVKMKEKGDIPEGYSVSREKKERFSLILESASTNQTSMYLCASSPTGAGNTIYFGEGSWLTVV.

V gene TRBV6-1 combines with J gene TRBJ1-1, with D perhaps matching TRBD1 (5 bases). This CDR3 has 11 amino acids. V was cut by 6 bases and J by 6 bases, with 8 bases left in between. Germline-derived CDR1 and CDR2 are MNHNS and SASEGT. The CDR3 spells CASSGGSEAFF. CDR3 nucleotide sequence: TGTGCCAGCAGCGGGGGGTCTGAAGCTTTCTTT.

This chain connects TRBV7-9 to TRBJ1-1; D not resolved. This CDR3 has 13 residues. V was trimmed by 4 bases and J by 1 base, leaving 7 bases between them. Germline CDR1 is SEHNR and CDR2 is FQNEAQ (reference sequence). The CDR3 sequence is CASSYVANTEAFF. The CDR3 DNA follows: TGTGCCAGCAGCTACGTAGCGAACACTGAAGCTTTCTTT.

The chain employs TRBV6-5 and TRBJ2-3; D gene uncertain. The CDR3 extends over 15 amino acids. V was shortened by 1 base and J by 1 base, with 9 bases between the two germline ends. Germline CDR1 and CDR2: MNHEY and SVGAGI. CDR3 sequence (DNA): TGTGCCAGCAGTTACTACACTACCCGCACAGATACGCAGTATTTT. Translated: CASSYYTTRTDTQYF.